This entry concerns a single TCR beta chain. Its antigen is undetermined. Germline lookup yields CDR1 LNHDA and CDR2 SQIVND (reference sequence). This CDR3 is 15 amino acids long. With 3 bases clipped from V and 4 bases from J, the junction kept 5 bases outside the gene matches. Some clones are missing from TCRdb's copy, which holds only in-frame ones; the method was immunoSEQ multiplex PCR. The sample includes tens of thousands of clones, about 83% of them seen just once. This sample is drawn from a study of OX40 agonist ivuxolimab in advanced cancers. Study results and limitations: Average numbers of expanded clones were greater in CD8+ T cells than in CD4+. A proportion of nonresponders additionally exhibited low normalized T-cell clonal expansion.

The sequencing here drew on CD4+ or CD8+ T cells sorted from blood, taken in a trial of the OX40 agonist ivuxolimab. The V and J genes are TRBV19 and TRBJ2-2; the match to TRBD1 covers 7 bases. The receptor was derived from an adult with an advanced solid tumor such as melanoma, head and neck, liver or kidney cancer. CDR3 in DNA: TGTGCCAGTAGTATCCAGACAGGGAGCACCGGGGAGCTGTTTTTT. Amino acids: CASSIQTGSTGELFF.